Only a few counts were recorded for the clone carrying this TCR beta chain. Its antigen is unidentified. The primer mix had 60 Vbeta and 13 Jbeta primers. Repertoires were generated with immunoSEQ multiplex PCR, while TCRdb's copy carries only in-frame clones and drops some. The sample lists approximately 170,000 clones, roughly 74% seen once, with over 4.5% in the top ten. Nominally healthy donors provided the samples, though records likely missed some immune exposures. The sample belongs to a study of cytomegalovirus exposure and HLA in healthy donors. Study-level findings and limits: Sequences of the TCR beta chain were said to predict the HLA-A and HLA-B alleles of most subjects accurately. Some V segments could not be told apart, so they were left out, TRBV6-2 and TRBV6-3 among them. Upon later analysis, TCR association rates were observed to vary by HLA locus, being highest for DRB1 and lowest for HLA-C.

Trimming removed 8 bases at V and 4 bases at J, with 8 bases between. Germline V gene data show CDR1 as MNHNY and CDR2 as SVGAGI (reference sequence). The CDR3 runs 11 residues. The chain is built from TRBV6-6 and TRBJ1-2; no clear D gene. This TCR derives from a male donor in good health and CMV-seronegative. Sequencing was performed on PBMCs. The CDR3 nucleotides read TGTGCCAGCTCAGTGGCCTATGGCTACACCTTC. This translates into CASSVAYGYTF.